What follows is one T cell receptor beta chain and its context. The germline CDR1 and CDR2 sequences are LNHDA and SQIVND (reference sequence). Deletions cut 6 bases from V and 5 bases from J, with 16 bases between. The CDR3 is 15 residues long. The data originate from a study of blood T cell repertoires in COVID-19. Assay: immunoSEQ multiplex PCR; the TCRdb copy retains only in-frame clones and omits some. The sample shows about 400,000 clones, 89% of them seen only once. This sequence joins TRBV19 and TRBJ1-4; a possible D gene is TRBD1 (6 bases). The sequencing input was PBMCs or T cells enriched from blood (not recorded which). This TCR was recovered from a young woman who had recovered from COVID-19. The CDR3 coding sequence is TGTGCCAGTAGAAATCTCGGACAGACCAATGAAAAACTGTTTTTT. It specifies CASRNLGQTNEKLFF.